This T cell receptor beta chain emerged from a study of blood T cell repertoires in COVID-19. Background on the study: COVID-19 samples collected from the United States, Italy and Spain covered acute and convalescent phases.

The CDR3 extends over 18 amino acids. J lost 1 base, V lost 6 bases, and 8 bases had no gene match. Germline CDR1 reads LGHDT; CDR2 reads YNNKEL (reference sequence). Seattle researchers signed up patients amid active infection and tracked them longitudinally. Per the original data handling: Reference gene primer amplification yielded estimated nucleated cell counts. Generated by immunoSEQ multiplex PCR, the TCRdb table keeps only in-frame clones and is missing some. V, J and clone size are taken as reported in that table, and D and trimming were inferred from the DNA itself. Here the sample spans some 240,000 clones, almost 90% being singletons.

J is TRBJ2-2 and V is TRBV3-1 (or the pseudogene TRBV3-2); TRBD2 matches at 13 bases. This TCR derives from a woman aged 60 to 75 with COVID-19, enrolled during active disease. Sequencing was performed on peripheral blood. CDR3 protein: CASRYLLAGGLNTGELFF. The CDR3 region has the DNA TGTGCCAGCAGATACTTACTAGCGGGGGGGCTGAACACCGGGGAGCTGTTTTTT.